Listed below are T cell receptor beta chains from one sample, sequenced in a study of Ad26.COV2.S vaccination and SARS-CoV-2 variants. Repertoires were generated with immunoSEQ multiplex PCR, while TCRdb's copy carries only in-frame clones and drops some. This table holds about 280,000 clones, around 87% found once. The sample here was peripheral blood, taken in a trial of Ad26.COV2.S vaccine versus placebo. The receptors originated from a person between 18 and 65 years old who received the Ad26.COV2.S COVID-19 vaccine or a placebo. Both conserved end residues are trimmed from each CDR3. The order of the fields is V gene, CDR3 protein.

v_call: TRBV24-1
cdr3_aa: ATSDSGRNYGYT

v_call: TRBV13
cdr3_aa: ASSLAGTSYEQY

v_call: TRBV2
cdr3_aa: ASRGQWNTEAF

v_call: TRBV5-1
cdr3_aa: ASSPRQVADTQY

v_call: TRBV6-5
cdr3_aa: ASSYAQGGQPQH

v_call: TRBV19
cdr3_aa: ASSWRVNTEAF

v_call: TRBV19
cdr3_aa: ASSIFLAGAGAEQF

v_call: TRBV5-1
cdr3_aa: ASSLEAGVNTGELF

v_call: TRBV28
cdr3_aa: ASSQNNEQF

v_call: TRBV2
cdr3_aa: ASSDPPGWGLSGYT

v_call: TRBV9
cdr3_aa: ASSESGATNEKLF

v_call: TRBV5-1
cdr3_aa: ASSIQNRDQETQY

v_call: TRBV6-6
cdr3_aa: AAKGRGMQPQH

v_call: TRBV7-2
cdr3_aa: ASSLMRWDRGYT

v_call: TRBV5-1
cdr3_aa: ASSTDRAGGYT

v_call: TRBV5-1
cdr3_aa: ASSFADRGLETQY

v_call: TRBV7-2
cdr3_aa: ASSLDRSGAYEQY

v_call: TRBV11-2
cdr3_aa: ASSLAGRQF

v_call: TRBV4-3
cdr3_aa: ASSQDGQGRRGGYT

v_call: TRBV6-5
cdr3_aa: ASSPRQSSNTEAF

v_call: TRBV5-1
cdr3_aa: ASSSSAQGDGYT

v_call: TRBV13
cdr3_aa: ASSTTGFRFSGANVLT

v_call: TRBV10-3
cdr3_aa: ATQDRPQETQY

v_call: TRBV20-1
cdr3_aa: SASDPWGGNTEAF

v_call: TRBV6-5
cdr3_aa: ASRGNSDNQPQH

v_call: TRBV14
cdr3_aa: ASSHNRKLYYEQY

v_call: TRBV7-6
cdr3_aa: ASSLAWTGENSPLH

v_call: TRBV5-4
cdr3_aa: ASSPDALGTEAF

v_call: TRBV5-6
cdr3_aa: ASSLGGAPDYGYT

v_call: TRBV2
cdr3_aa: ASRESTDPTLWY

v_call: TRBV7-8
cdr3_aa: ASSLAGGVYGYT

v_call: TRBV7-8
cdr3_aa: ASSSRSGRGGEQF

v_call: TRBV19
cdr3_aa: ASSIDWASQETQY

v_call: TRBV9
cdr3_aa: ASSVGGGDQPQH

v_call: TRBV12-3/TRBV12-4
cdr3_aa: ASSPRLVEQF

v_call: TRBV5-1
cdr3_aa: ASREGSANSPLH

v_call: TRBV5-6
cdr3_aa: ASSRTGPGFVWY

v_call: TRBV5-5
cdr3_aa: ASSFPGEVVQY

v_call: TRBV19
cdr3_aa: ASSIVWNTEAF

v_call: TRBV14
cdr3_aa: ASSQRLARDVEQF

v_call: TRBV10-2
cdr3_aa: ASSASVGYNEQF

v_call: TRBV9
cdr3_aa: ASSFRTTSSYNEQF

v_call: TRBV12-3/TRBV12-4
cdr3_aa: ASSGADGHEQF

v_call: TRBV5-6
cdr3_aa: ASSLELAGGREKLF

v_call: TRBV9
cdr3_aa: ASSVQGSSGNTIY

v_call: TRBV5-1
cdr3_aa: ASSLDRVSYNEQF

v_call: TRBV2
cdr3_aa: ASRPPGSSYNSPLH

v_call: TRBV18
cdr3_aa: ASSPGILPQY

v_call: TRBV5-5
cdr3_aa: ASSLDGRETQY

v_call: TRBV19
cdr3_aa: ASSHPRQLANTEAF

v_call: TRBV6-2/TRBV6-3
cdr3_aa: ASSGGASEKLF